This TCR beta chain was recorded in a study of blood T cell repertoires in COVID-19. Using immunoSEQ multiplex PCR, the repertoire was profiled, and TCRdb retains in-frame clones only, with some absent. The sample carries some 130,000 clones, about 91% recorded once. Looked up from germline, CDR1 is SEHNR and CDR2 is FQNEAQ (reference sequence). The ends lost 7 bases at V and 0 bases at J; junction bases unmatched: 5. The CDR3 has 15 amino acids. This rearrangement joins TRBV7-9 to TRBJ2-3; 9 bases are a match to TRBD2. The sequence was obtained from a man aged 50 to 59 with acute or convalescent COVID-19. Sequenced input: peripheral blood. The CDR3 DNA reads as TGTGCCAGCATACGGCTAGCGGGGAGCACAGATACGCAGTATTTT. Translated, it gives CASIRLAGSTDTQYF.